The clone carrying this TCR beta chain was picked up a small number of times. This sample was taken from a study of cytomegalovirus exposure and HLA in healthy donors. After removal of 3 bases from V and 8 bases from J, the junction contained 6 bases not matched to a gene. The CDR3 contains 14 residues. Germline CDR1 is MNHEY and CDR2 is SVGAGI. The PCR used 60 Vbeta and 13 Jbeta primers. Libraries were prepared by immunoSEQ multiplex PCR; TCRdb keeps only in-frame clonotypes and omits some of them. The sample has roughly 180,000 clones; roughly three quarters are singletons. Source material: PBMCs. The chain has TRBV6-5 and TRBJ1-2; 10 nucleotides agree with TRBD1. This clonotype was obtained from a woman aged 50 to 60 in good health and CMV-seropositive. CDR3 sequence: CASSYRGQGQGYTF. CDR3 nucleotides: TGTGCCAGCAGTTATCGGGGACAGGGGCAGGGCTACACCTTC.